Listed below are T cell receptor beta chains from one sample, sequenced in a study of T cell changes during pregnancy in multiple sclerosis. Generated by immunoSEQ multiplex PCR, the TCRdb table keeps only in-frame clones and is missing some. The table has some 40,000 clones, about 89% seen once. Sequences were derived from CD4+ T cells from peripheral blood mononuclear cells, sampled in the third trimester of pregnancy. The receptors here all came from a female donor in good health, enrolled as a control in a pregnancy study. Both conserved end residues are part of each CDR3. The order of the fields is D gene, J gene, V gene, clone size, CDR3 DNA, CDR3 protein. D genes are given only for firm matches. Size tells how often a clone was seen (once, few, many) or the class of an expanded clone, and some rows leave it out.

D gene: TRBD1
J gene: TRBJ1-5
V gene: TRBV7-8
clone size: -
CDR3 DNA: TGTGCCAGCAGCTTAAGACAGGGGGATGTTCAGCCCCAGCATTTT
CDR3 protein: CASSLRQGDVQPQHF

D gene: TRBD1
J gene: TRBJ2-7
V gene: TRBV19
clone size: once
CDR3 DNA: TGTGCCAGTAGTATAGTACCCCCGGGACAGGTCGCTCTCGAGCAGTACTTC
CDR3 protein: CASSIVPPGQVALEQYF

D gene: -
J gene: TRBJ2-1
V gene: TRBV5-6
clone size: -
CDR3 DNA: TGTGCCAGCAGCTTGGCCGGGCAGGGGCCGCGGTATGAGCAGTTCTTC
CDR3 protein: CASSLAGQGPRYEQFF

D gene: TRBD2
J gene: TRBJ2-1
V gene: TRBV28
clone size: -
CDR3 DNA: TGTGCCAGCAACATAGCGGGGGGCTCCTACAATGAGCAGTTCTTC
CDR3 protein: CASNIAGGSYNEQFF

D gene: -
J gene: TRBJ2-4
V gene: TRBV5-1
clone size: -
CDR3 DNA: TGCGCCAGCAGCTTGTGGGGGGGAGGGGGAGAAAACATTCAGTACTTC
CDR3 protein: CASSLWGGGGENIQYF

D gene: TRBD2
J gene: TRBJ2-1
V gene: TRBV4-1
clone size: -
CDR3 DNA: TGCGCCAGCAGCCCCCGGACTAGCGGGGGGTACAATGAGCAGTTCTTC
CDR3 protein: CASSPRTSGGYNEQFF

D gene: TRBD1
J gene: TRBJ1-5
V gene: TRBV28
clone size: -
CDR3 DNA: TGTGCCAGCAGCCCCCGGACAGGAGGCAATCAGCCCCAGCATTTT
CDR3 protein: CASSPRTGGNQPQHF

D gene: -
J gene: TRBJ2-7
V gene: TRBV9
clone size: -
CDR3 DNA: TGTGCCAGCAGCGTAGATCCCCTAGGGGGGGGCGCGGGTAGATACGAGCAGTACTTC
CDR3 protein: CASSVDPLGGGAGRYEQYF

D gene: -
J gene: TRBJ1-4
V gene: TRBV7-6
clone size: -
CDR3 DNA: TGTGCCAGCAGCTTGGGGCAGGGGACGGTTAATGAAAAACTGTTTTTT
CDR3 protein: CASSLGQGTVNEKLFF

D gene: -
J gene: TRBJ1-5
V gene: TRBV6-6
clone size: -
CDR3 DNA: TGTGCCAGCAGTCCCACAGGGAATAGCAATCAGCCCCAGCATTTT
CDR3 protein: CASSPTGNSNQPQHF

D gene: TRBD2
J gene: TRBJ2-3
V gene: TRBV7-2
clone size: -
CDR3 DNA: TGTGCCAGCAGCTTAGTTGGTCTAGCGGGAGGGCTAAGCACAGATACGCAGTATTTT
CDR3 protein: CASSLVGLAGGLSTDTQYF

D gene: -
J gene: TRBJ2-7
V gene: TRBV4-3
clone size: few
CDR3 DNA: TGCGCCAGCAGCTCCCGGAATAGCGCATTCTACGAGCAGTACTTC
CDR3 protein: CASSSRNSAFYEQYF

D gene: -
J gene: TRBJ2-3
V gene: TRBV27
clone size: -
CDR3 DNA: TGTGCCAGCAGTTTATTCTGGGACAACACAGATACGCAGTATTTT
CDR3 protein: CASSLFWDNTDTQYF

D gene: TRBD2
J gene: TRBJ2-7
V gene: TRBV27
clone size: -
CDR3 DNA: TGTGCCAGCAGCCCCCAACTAGCGGGAGGGCCTCGCGAGCAGTACTTC
CDR3 protein: CASSPQLAGGPREQYF

D gene: TRBD2
J gene: TRBJ2-2
V gene: TRBV10-2
clone size: -
CDR3 DNA: TGCGCCAGCAGTGAGTCGACAGCGGGAGTGCGCACCGGGGAGCTGTTTTTT
CDR3 protein: CASSESTAGVRTGELFF

D gene: -
J gene: TRBJ1-4
V gene: TRBV29-1
clone size: -
CDR3 DNA: TGCAGCGCCCGGTTGAGTGCAACTAATGAAAAACTGTTTTTT
CDR3 protein: CSARLSATNEKLFF

D gene: -
J gene: TRBJ2-7
V gene: TRBV4-2
clone size: -
CDR3 DNA: TGTGCCAGCAGCCAAGATCAGGCTAGCGACTCCTACGAGCAGTACTTC
CDR3 protein: CASSQDQASDSYEQYF

D gene: TRBD1
J gene: TRBJ2-7
V gene: TRBV6-5
clone size: -
CDR3 DNA: TGTGCCAGCAGTTACGAGGGGGCCCCCTCCTACGAGCAGTACTTC
CDR3 protein: CASSYEGAPSYEQYF

D gene: TRBD1
J gene: TRBJ1-1
V gene: TRBV11-3
clone size: -
CDR3 DNA: TGTGCCAGCAGCCCGGGACAGGGGCTGAGCACTGAAGCTTTCTTT
CDR3 protein: CASSPGQGLSTEAFF

D gene: -
J gene: TRBJ1-3
V gene: TRBV28
clone size: -
CDR3 DNA: TGTGCCAGCAGACAGTACTCTGGAAACACCATATATTTT
CDR3 protein: CASRQYSGNTIYF

D gene: -
J gene: TRBJ2-5
V gene: TRBV10-3
clone size: -
CDR3 DNA: TGTGCCACCGCGGGCGCCCTGACGACCCAGTACTTC
CDR3 protein: CATAGALTTQYF

D gene: -
J gene: TRBJ1-5
V gene: TRBV7-9
clone size: -
CDR3 DNA: TGTGCCAGCAGCCCCCTCGGGGGGGGGAGCAATCAGCCCCAGCATTTT
CDR3 protein: CASSPLGGGSNQPQHF

D gene: TRBD2
J gene: TRBJ2-7
V gene: TRBV30
clone size: medium-sized
CDR3 DNA: TGTGCCTGGAGTAGGAAGGGTCTAGCGGGAGTCGAGCAGTACTTC
CDR3 protein: CAWSRKGLAGVEQYF

D gene: -
J gene: TRBJ2-1
V gene: TRBV10-3
clone size: -
CDR3 DNA: TGTGCCATCAGGCCAGACAGGGTATCGGGGGATGAGCAGTTCTTC
CDR3 protein: CAIRPDRVSGDEQFF

D gene: -
J gene: TRBJ2-1
V gene: TRBV7-8
clone size: -
CDR3 DNA: TGTGCCAGCAGCCCTCTTATTCCCCCACTAGTGCAGTTCTTC
CDR3 protein: CASSPLIPPLVQFF

D gene: TRBD2
J gene: TRBJ2-1
V gene: TRBV4-2
clone size: -
CDR3 DNA: TGTGCCAGCAGCCAAGGGGAACTAGCGGGGGGTCGCAATGAGCAGTTCTTC
CDR3 protein: CASSQGELAGGRNEQFF

D gene: -
J gene: TRBJ2-3
V gene: TRBV27
clone size: -
CDR3 DNA: TGTGCCAGCGGATTGGGTTTATGGAGGGCTGACACAGATACGCAGTATTTT
CDR3 protein: CASGLGLWRADTDTQYF

D gene: TRBD1
J gene: TRBJ1-1
V gene: TRBV5-4
clone size: -
CDR3 DNA: TGTGCCAGCAGCTTGGACAGGGGCCGCTCTGAAGCTTTCTTT
CDR3 protein: CASSLDRGRSEAFF

D gene: -
J gene: TRBJ2-7
V gene: TRBV5-1
clone size: once
CDR3 DNA: TGCGCCAGCAGCCCCCGCCGGGACACCTACACCTACGAGCAGTACTTC
CDR3 protein: CASSPRRDTYTYEQYF

D gene: -
J gene: TRBJ2-5
V gene: TRBV1
clone size: -
CDR3 DNA: TGCACCAGCAGCCAAGAAGGAATCGGGAGGGCCGGGCAAGAGACCCAGTACTTC
CDR3 protein: CTSSQEGIGRAGQETQYF

D gene: TRBD2
J gene: TRBJ2-1
V gene: TRBV7-3
clone size: -
CDR3 DNA: TGTGCCAGCAGCTCCACTAGCGGGAGGTACAATGAGCAGTTCTTC
CDR3 protein: CASSSTSGRYNEQFF

D gene: TRBD2
J gene: TRBJ2-7
V gene: TRBV5-8
clone size: -
CDR3 DNA: TGTGCCAGCAGCTTGGCCAGAGTGGGCGGGGGTGCGCACGAGCAGTACTTC
CDR3 protein: CASSLARVGGGAHEQYF

D gene: TRBD1
J gene: TRBJ1-1
V gene: TRBV2
clone size: -
CDR3 DNA: TGTGCCATTACGGACAGGGGGCGTACCCCTGAAGCTTTCTTT
CDR3 protein: CAITDRGRTPEAFF

D gene: TRBD2
J gene: TRBJ2-1
V gene: TRBV9
clone size: -
CDR3 DNA: TGTGCCAGCAGCGTAGAGGCTAGCGGGGGGTTCACGCAGTTCTTC
CDR3 protein: CASSVEASGGFTQFF

D gene: -
J gene: TRBJ1-1
V gene: TRBV7-8
clone size: -
CDR3 DNA: TGTGCCAGCAGCTTTGGGCCCGGGCCGACTTCCCCGGGGGGAGCTTTCTTT
CDR3 protein: CASSFGPGPTSPGGAFF

D gene: TRBD2
J gene: TRBJ2-5
V gene: TRBV6-6
clone size: -
CDR3 DNA: TGTGCCAGCAGTACCGAGCGGGAGAGTAGGGAGACCCAGTACTTC
CDR3 protein: CASSTERESRETQYF

D gene: -
J gene: TRBJ2-5
V gene: TRBV28
clone size: -
CDR3 DNA: TGTGCCAGCAGTTTATTTGATCCAGGGTCGGATCAAGAGACCCAGTACTTC
CDR3 protein: CASSLFDPGSDQETQYF

D gene: -
J gene: TRBJ2-1
V gene: TRBV7-6
clone size: -
CDR3 DNA: TGTGCCAGCAGCGCGGGTCTAGACCCCAGCCATGAGCAGTTCTTC
CDR3 protein: CASSAGLDPSHEQFF

D gene: -
J gene: TRBJ2-3
V gene: TRBV7-9
clone size: -
CDR3 DNA: TGTGCCAGCAGCTTGTCTATGATTCCGGATACGCAGTATTTT
CDR3 protein: CASSLSMIPDTQYF

D gene: TRBD2
J gene: TRBJ2-7
V gene: TRBV5-4
clone size: few
CDR3 DNA: TGTGCCAGCAGCTTGGGCCTAGGGGAGGGCGAGCAGTACTTC
CDR3 protein: CASSLGLGEGEQYF

D gene: TRBD2
J gene: TRBJ2-5
V gene: TRBV19
clone size: -
CDR3 DNA: TGTGCCAGTAGTATCGGACTAGCGGGGGGGACGGAGACCCAGTACTTC
CDR3 protein: CASSIGLAGGTETQYF

D gene: -
J gene: TRBJ2-1
V gene: TRBV10-3
clone size: -
CDR3 DNA: TGTGCCATCAGTGAGAGGGAGGAAATTTACAATGAGCAGTTCTTC
CDR3 protein: CAISEREEIYNEQFF

D gene: -
J gene: TRBJ2-7
V gene: TRBV28
clone size: -
CDR3 DNA: TGTGCCAGCAGTATAACCTACGAGCAGTACTTC
CDR3 protein: CASSITYEQYF

D gene: -
J gene: TRBJ1-1
V gene: TRBV7-2
clone size: -
CDR3 DNA: TGTGCCAGCAGCTTAGAGAAGAAGAACTGGGGGGTTACTGAAGCTTTCTTT
CDR3 protein: CASSLEKKNWGVTEAFF

D gene: -
J gene: TRBJ1-3
V gene: TRBV19
clone size: -
CDR3 DNA: TGTGCCAGTAGTATAGACCTCGGAAACACCATATATTTT
CDR3 protein: CASSIDLGNTIYF

D gene: TRBD1
J gene: TRBJ2-3
V gene: TRBV2
clone size: -
CDR3 DNA: TGTGCCAGCAGTGAACGCTCCGGGACAGGACGCACAGATACGCAGTATTTT
CDR3 protein: CASSERSGTGRTDTQYF

D gene: -
J gene: TRBJ2-7
V gene: TRBV4-3
clone size: once
CDR3 DNA: TGCGCCAGCAGCCAAGATATCAGGCGCGGGAACGAGCAGTACTTC
CDR3 protein: CASSQDIRRGNEQYF

D gene: -
J gene: TRBJ2-5
V gene: TRBV18
clone size: -
CDR3 DNA: TGTGCCAGCTCACCGGGCCTCCAAGAGACCCAGTACTTC
CDR3 protein: CASSPGLQETQYF

D gene: -
J gene: TRBJ2-3
V gene: TRBV28
clone size: -
CDR3 DNA: TGTGCCAGCAGTTGGGGGGCAGATACGCAGTATTTT
CDR3 protein: CASSWGADTQYF

D gene: TRBD2
J gene: TRBJ2-3
V gene: TRBV19
clone size: -
CDR3 DNA: TGTGCCAGTAGTAGCAGCGGGGGGAGCACAGATACGCAGTATTTT
CDR3 protein: CASSSSGGSTDTQYF

D gene: TRBD1
J gene: TRBJ1-1
V gene: TRBV28
clone size: -
CDR3 DNA: TGTGCCAGCACCCAACACCGGGACAGGCCGCTAGCTTTCTTT
CDR3 protein: CASTQHRDRPLAFF

D gene: -
J gene: TRBJ2-7
V gene: TRBV28
clone size: -
CDR3 DNA: TGTGCCAGCAGTTTATTCTCATCCTCGCGGGGTGAGCAGTACTTC
CDR3 protein: CASSLFSSSRGEQYF

D gene: -
J gene: TRBJ1-5
V gene: TRBV30
clone size: -
CDR3 DNA: TGTGCCTCCGCGGCGGGGGCGCAGAGCAATCAGCCCCAGCATTTT
CDR3 protein: CASAAGAQSNQPQHF

D gene: TRBD2
J gene: TRBJ2-1
V gene: TRBV13
clone size: -
CDR3 DNA: TGTGCCAGCAGCTTAGAGGGACGGTTTTTAGAGCACAGCGGGACTATCAATGAGCAGTTCTTC
CDR3 protein: CASSLEGRFLEHSGTINEQFF

D gene: TRBD2
J gene: TRBJ2-7
V gene: TRBV7-8
clone size: -
CDR3 DNA: TGTGCCAGCAGCTTCGATCCCAGCGGGGATGCCTCCTACGAGCAGTACTTC
CDR3 protein: CASSFDPSGDASYEQYF

D gene: -
J gene: TRBJ1-1
V gene: TRBV6-1
clone size: few
CDR3 DNA: TGTGCCAGCACCTTCAGCTCTCCAGGCCTTGAAGCTTTCTTT
CDR3 protein: CASTFSSPGLEAFF

D gene: TRBD2
J gene: TRBJ2-7
V gene: TRBV7-2
clone size: -
CDR3 DNA: TGTGCCAGCAGCTTACAACTAGCGGGAGTTTACGAGCAGTACTTC
CDR3 protein: CASSLQLAGVYEQYF